These 14 T cell receptor beta chains originate from one sample sequenced in a study of shared clonotypes between healthy human individuals. The protocol was immunoSEQ multiplex PCR, while the TCRdb copy is restricted to in-frame clones and leaves out a portion. Among 1.6 million or so clones, 95% to 97% were seen once, and the ten largest hold roughly 1.2%. Sequencing input: naive CD4+ T cells sorted from blood. The sample's subset: CD45RA+ positively selected. The source of these receptors is a man aged 25 to 40 in good health.

The CDR3 nucleotides are TGCAGCGTCGGGCTTGGCTATGAGCAGTTCTTC. This sequence encodes CSVGLGYEQFF. This chain links TRBV29-1 with TRBJ2-1; D gene unclear. V was trimmed by 6 bases and J by 8 bases, leaving 11 bases between them. This CDR3 has 11 amino acids. Germline lookup yields CDR1 SQVTM and CDR2 ANQGSEA.

The chain links TRBV5-1 to TRBJ2-2, with unresolved D. V was trimmed by 0 bases and J by 7 bases, leaving 7 bases between them. The germline CDR1 and CDR2 sequences are SGHRS and YFSETQ. The CDR3 has 13 amino acids. CDR3: CASSLAEVGELFF. The CDR3 region has the DNA TGCGCCAGCAGCTTGGCCGAGGTCGGGGAGCTGTTTTTT.

The genes are TRBV11-2 and TRBJ2-7; D is unresolved. The CDR3 totals 17 residues. Germline values: CDR1 SGHAT, CDR2 FQNNGV. Trimming stripped 2 bases from V and 0 bases from J, with 17 bases between. CDR3 residues: CASSLSPVGKDSYEQYF. For the CDR3, the DNA is TGTGCCAGCAGCTTAAGTCCTGTGGGAAAAGACTCCTACGAGCAGTACTTC. Based on the CDR3 plus reference TRBV11-2 and TRBJ2-7, the full variable domain is EAGVAQSPRYKIIEKRQSVAFWCNPISGHATLYWYQQILGQGPKLLIQFQNNGVVDDSQLPKDRFSAERLKGVDSTLKIQPAKLEDSAVYLCASSLSPVGKDSYEQYFGPGTRLTVT.

Details on this clone: The sample carries other DNA sequences with the same CDR3. This chain links TRBV2 with TRBJ1-1; D remains unclear. This CDR3 comprises 10 residues. V was clipped by 8 bases and J by 2 bases, with 3 bases between them. Germline V gene sequence: CDR1 SNHLY, CDR2 FYNNEI. The CDR3 is CASRNTEAFF. CDR3 DNA: TGTGCCAGCCGAAACACTGAAGCTTTCTTT. The full variable domain, rest sourced from reference TRBV2 and TRBJ1-1, is EPEVTQTPSHQVTQMGQEVILRCVPISNHLYFYWYRQILGQKVEFLVSFYNNEISEKSEIFDDQFSVERPDGSNFTLKIRSTKLEDSAMYFCASRNTEAFFGQGTRLTVV.

The V call is TRBV7-9, the J call TRBJ1-2; TRBD1 agrees at 7 bases. J lost 4 bases, V lost 5 bases, and 13 bases had no gene match. Per germline, CDR1 SEHNR and CDR2 FQNEAQ (reference sequence). There are 16 residues in the CDR3. This chain's CDR3 is CASSHRQGHWIYGYTF. The CDR3 DNA is TGTGCCAGCAGCCACCGACAGGGACACTGGATCTATGGCTACACCTTC.

The CDR3 spells CASSKGGKGISGYEQYF. In DNA form, the CDR3 reads TGTGCCAGCAGCAAAGGGGGGAAGGGGATTTCAGGCTACGAGCAGTACTTC. The V and J genes are TRBV21-1 and TRBJ2-7. TRBV21-1 is reported as a pseudogene. The CDR3 runs to 17 residues.

This rearrangement joins TRBV2 to TRBJ2-6; no firm D call. Germline V gene sequence: CDR1 SNHLY, CDR2 FYNNEI. The CDR3 runs 14 residues. V lost 7 bases, J lost 2 bases, and 9 bases lay in between. The CDR3 DNA reads as TGTGCCAGCAATAGGGAAACTGGGGCCAACGTCCTGACTTTC. Its protein is CASNRETGANVLTF. The full variable domain, its missing parts supplied by reference TRBV2 and TRBJ2-6, is EPEVTQTPSHQVTQMGQEVILRCVPISNHLYFYWYRQILGQKVEFLVSFYNNEISEKSEIFDDQFSVERPDGSNFTLKIRSTKLEDSAMYFCASNRETGANVLTFGAGSRLTVL.

V usage is TRBV6-6 and J usage is TRBJ2-7; no definite D call. The V gene lost 2 bases and the J gene lost 6 bases, with 8 bases spanning the gap. The germline V gene encodes CDR1 MNHNY and CDR2 SVGAGI (reference sequence). The CDR3 is 12 residues long. CDR3 nucleotides: TGTGCCAGCAGTTACCCTTTACGCGAGCAGTACTTC. Translation: CASSYPLREQYF.

V gene TRBV2 combines with J gene TRBJ2-5, with D perhaps TRBD1 (6 bases). The germline gives CDR1 SNHLY, CDR2 FYNNEI. The CDR3 covers 15 residues. Trimming stripped 2 bases from V and 1 base from J, with 11 bases between. Here the CDR3 DNA reads TGTGCCAGCAGTGAAAGTCTAGGGGGCCAAGAGACCCAGTACTTC. This translates into CASSESLGGQETQYF.

The rearrangement links TRBV9 to TRBJ2-3; TRBD2 aligns across 12 bases. The CDR3 sequence is 17 residues long. CDR1 SGDLS and CDR2 YYNGEE come from the germline V gene. V lost 3 bases and J lost 2; bases outside the gene matches: 7. CDR3 region: CASSGTSGNGFTDTQYF. In nucleotides, the CDR3 is TGTGCCAGCAGCGGGACTAGCGGGAACGGGTTCACAGATACGCAGTATTTT. The full variable domain, its missing parts supplied by reference TRBV9 and TRBJ2-3, is DSGVTQTPKHLITATGQRVTLRCSPRSGDLSVYWYQQSLDQGLQFLIQYYNGEERAKGNILERFSAQQFPDLHSELNLSSLELGDSALYFCASSGTSGNGFTDTQYFGPGTRLTVL.

This chain joins TRBV6-1 and TRBJ1-2, with TRBD1 as a possible D gene (6 bases). Deletions cut 0 bases from V and 7 bases from J, with 9 bases between. Looked up from germline, CDR1 is MNHNS and CDR2 is SASEGT. The CDR3 is 13 residues long. Written as DNA, the CDR3 is TGTGCCAGCAGTGAAGCCGGGGGGCCTGGCTACACCTTC. It translates to CASSEAGGPGYTF.

The gene calls are TRBV30 and TRBJ1-4, with a weak D call TRBD1 (5 bases). This CDR3 is 13 amino acids long. V was pared by 3 bases and J by 3 bases, with 8 bases between. Germline V gene sequence: CDR1 GTSNPN, CDR2 SVGIG (reference sequence). The CDR3 region is CAWSEGPNEKLFF. DNA of the CDR3: TGTGCCTGGAGCGAGGGGCCTAATGAAAAACTGTTTTTT.

The J gene is TRBJ2-7, the V gene TRBV21-1; the table's TRBD1 call for D was not verified on the DNA. TRBV21-1 is reported as a pseudogene. This CDR3 region has 14 residues. The chain's CDR3 is CASGPTGLSYEQYF. DNA for the CDR3: TGTGCCAGCGGACCGACAGGCCTGTCCTACGAGCAGTACTTC.

V usage is TRBV7-9 and J usage is TRBJ2-2; 10 bases match TRBD1. The CDR3 has 18 residues. Germline V gene lookup returns CDR1 SEHNR and CDR2 FQNEAQ (reference sequence). V dropped 1 base and J dropped 6; count of bases not matched to a gene: 11. CDR3 sequence reads: CASSLVPPGTGAPGELFF. The CDR3 coding sequence is TGTGCCAGCAGCTTAGTGCCCCCCGGGACAGGGGCCCCCGGGGAGCTGTTTTTT.